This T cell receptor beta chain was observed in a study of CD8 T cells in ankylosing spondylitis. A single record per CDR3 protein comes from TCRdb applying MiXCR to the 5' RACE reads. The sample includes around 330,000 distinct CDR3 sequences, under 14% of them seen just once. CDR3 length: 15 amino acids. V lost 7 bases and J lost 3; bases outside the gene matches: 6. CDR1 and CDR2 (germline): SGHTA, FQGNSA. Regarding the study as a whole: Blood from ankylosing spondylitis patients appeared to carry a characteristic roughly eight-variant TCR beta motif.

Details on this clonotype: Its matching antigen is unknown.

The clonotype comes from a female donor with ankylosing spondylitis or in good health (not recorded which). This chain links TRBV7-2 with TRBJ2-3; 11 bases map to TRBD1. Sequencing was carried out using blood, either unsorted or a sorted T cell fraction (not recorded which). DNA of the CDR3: TGTGCCAGCACCGTAGGGACAGGGGGTACAGATACGCAGTATTTT. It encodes CASTVGTGGTDTQYF.